The 6 T cell receptor beta chains below were found in one sample sequenced in a study of blood T cells in healthy people across ages. Together with a sample-barcoded 5' primer, a J-beta primer mix was included in a second PCR lasting roughly 6 to 12 cycles. TCRdb itself ran the 5' RACE reads through MiXCR, one entry per CDR3 protein. The sample lists around 940,000 distinct CDR3 sequences; 45% to 60% were seen once. Material: blood. The source of these receptors is a woman aged 55-75 years in good health.

This chain uses TRBV30 with TRBJ1-1, with D perhaps TRBD1 (5 bases). This CDR3 region has 13 residues. Looked up from germline, CDR1 is GTSNPN and CDR2 is SVGIG (reference sequence). V lost 2 bases, J lost 3 bases, and 10 bases lay in between. In nucleotides, the CDR3 is TGTGCCTGGAGTCCAGACAGTTACACTGAAGCTTTCTTT. Its protein product is CAWSPDSYTEAFF.

CDR3 sequence: CASGKYKERPNEQYF. The CDR3 DNA sequence: TGTGCCAGCGGAAAATACAAAGAGAGACCTAATGAGCAGTACTTC. V gene TRBV7-2 combines with J gene TRBJ2-7; D is unclear. The length of the CDR3 is 15 residues. Trimming shortened V by 8 bases and J by 7 bases, and 24 bases separated the two germline ends. Germline CDR1 is SGHTA and CDR2 is FQGNSA.

As concerns this clonotype: One junction end disagrees with the germline gene, perhaps due to a read error. The CDR3 DNA follows: TGCGCCCGCAGCCATGAGGGGGAGTGGGAAAAACTGTTTTTT. Translated, it gives CARSHEGEWEKLFF. This chain links TRBV7-9 with TRBJ1-4; possibly TRBD1 for D (6 bases). From germline, CDR1 is SEHNR and CDR2 FQNEAQ (reference sequence). The CDR3 runs 14 residues.

The J gene is TRBJ1-2, the V gene TRBV28; D is perhaps TRBD1 (6 bases). This CDR3 region has 16 residues. The germline V gene has CDR1 MDHEN and CDR2 SYDVKM. The V end lost 2 bases, the J end lost 0 bases, and 13 bases lay between the germline ends. The CDR3: CASSLLLGASNYGYTF. Here the CDR3 DNA reads TGTGCCAGCAGTTTACTTCTGGGGGCGTCTAACTATGGCTACACCTTC.

This chain joins TRBV5-1 and TRBJ2-3; 8 bases are a match to TRBD1. Germline-derived CDR1 and CDR2 are SGHRS and YFSETQ. V shed 1 base, J shed 6 bases, and the junction held 7 bases outside the gene matches. The CDR3 totals 15 residues. This chain's CDR3 is CASSLQRTGPDTQYF. In nucleotides, the CDR3 is TGCGCCAGCAGCTTGCAGAGGACAGGGCCCGATACGCAGTATTTT.

This clonotype was counted ten times or more. The chain is built from TRBV12-3 or TRBV12-4 and TRBJ2-5, with 7 bases identical to TRBD2. This CDR3 is built from 12 residues. V shed 8 bases, J shed 5 bases, and the junction held 5 bases outside the gene matches. The CDR3 sequence is CASSGTKETQYF. The CDR3 DNA sequence: TGTGCCAGCTCCGGGACTAAGGAGACCCAGTACTTC.